This T cell receptor beta chain came from a study of CD8 T cells in Susac syndrome (dated by TCRdb to between 2018 and 2021). General notes on the study: Repertoire sequencing was used to test whether CD8+ T cell activation and differentiation in Susac syndrome was antigen driven. CD8+ T cell repertoire clonality was compared between more than ten healthy donors, around 14 Susac syndrome patients and fewer than 19 multiple sclerosis patients. The full study reports these points: The study acknowledged that relatively few individuals were included in the TCR sequencing and HLA analysis.

The CDR3 spans 12 residues, from the cysteine through the phenylalanine. The entry retains the CDR3 DNA only, 36 bases that are in frame from base 1. V is reduced by 10 bases and J by 5 bases, leaving a spacing of 13 bases between them. RNA was extracted with the RNeasy kit and roughly 0.5 to 1 ug was reverse transcribed using random hexamers. TCR beta CDR3 regions were amplified with the immunoSEQ multiplex PCR assay covering 54 Vbeta and 13 Jbeta segments. Bias from PCR amplification was corrected by using a synthetic template baseline for primer optimization and for computational correction. On the authors' methods: Only productive sequences were kept, with reads annotated to V, D and J genes according to IMGT and analyzed in immunoSEQ Analyzer. To calculate clonality, Shannon entropy was normalized by log2 of the number of productive unique sequences and then subtracted from one. Public and private clones were assessed among the 100 most prevalent clones of each patient and control. Clones were defined as Susac-specific if absent from the healthy and MS cohorts, from 1052 published viral clones and from other ImmuneACCESS disease sequences. Using fastp at Q25 and MiXCR, TCRdb reprocessed the public reads and kept productive beta chains. Duplicate CDR3 protein sequences are folded into a single record with the most common DNA and genes. For this entry, the V and J calls and clone size follow TCRdb and not the study's own pipeline. The sample table lists about 73,000 distinct CDR3 sequences, about 95% of them with a count of one. About 0.4% of the sample comes from the top ten.

About this clonotype itself: What antigen it recognizes has not been identified. Base quality data are lacking; no much larger clone is found one base away.

High-throughput TCR beta sequencing profiled peripheral blood CD8+ and CD4+ T cells from healthy donors, Susac syndrome patients and multiple sclerosis patients. Treatment-naive patients with stable or active relapsing-remitting disease fulfilling revised McDonald criteria were used as multiple sclerosis controls. Bulk CD8+ and CD4+ T cells were purified by magnetic negative isolation, whereas CD8+ TEMRA cells were enriched by FACS. Blood was collected in EDTA tubes and processed within 24 hours, with PBMCs isolated through density gradient centrifugation. PBMCs intended for TCR sequencing were cryopreserved in liquid nitrogen and were subsequently thawed in a 37 degrees C water bath. The sorted or isolated CD4+, CD8+ and CD8+ TEMRA cells had a purity of 90% or higher.

The sample consisted of CD8+ T cells from PBMCs. This chain is built from TRBV12-3 or TRBV12-4 and TRBJ2-3; the D gene cannot be named for sure. This TCR derives from a human donor with multiple sclerosis. The DNA reads TGTGCCACCCTCAAACCCGGAGATACGCAGTATTTT. This codes for CATLKPGDTQYF.